One sample yielded the 27 T cell receptor beta chains listed below, sequenced in a study of response to subunit inactivated influenza vaccine. MiXCR, run by TCRdb on the RT-PCR reads, gives a single entry per CDR3 protein. The data hold about 500,000 distinct CDR3 sequences, with approximately 15% observed a single time. Here the sequenced sample was CD4+ T cells sorted from PBMCs, taken less than 30 months after vaccination. The receptor source for this set is a man aged 50-75 years who received an inactivated influenza vaccine.

This clonotype has ten or more counts. The V gene is TRBV4-3, the J gene TRBJ2-1; TRBD2 matches 8 bases. The germline CDR1 and CDR2 sequences are LGHNA and YSLEER. V lost 0 bases to trimming and J lost 2 bases; unmatched junction nucleotides: 3. The CDR3 is made up of 16 amino acids. CDR3: CASSQDSRGAYNEQFF. CDR3 DNA sequence: TGCGCCAGCAGCCAAGACTCGCGGGGGGCCTACAATGAGCAGTTCTTC.

The rearrangement links TRBV6-2 or TRBV6-3 to TRBJ2-5; maybe TRBD1 (5 bases). CDR1 and CDR2 (germline): MNHEY, SVGEGT. The CDR3 spans 14 residues. V lost 5 bases to trimming and J lost 2 bases, with 12 bases between them. CDR3 in amino acids: CASSQHQGQETQYF. The DNA for the CDR3 is TGTGCCAGCAGTCAACATCAGGGTCAAGAGACCCAGTACTTC.

This clonotype has a count of ten or more. The V gene is TRBV5-1, the J gene TRBJ2-3, with 12 bases fitting TRBD1. From germline, CDR1 is SGHRS and CDR2 YFSETQ. The junction had 7 bases not matched to a gene; V was cut back by 5 bases and J by 6 bases. The CDR3 spans 15 residues. CDR3 sequence (DNA): TGCGCCAGCAGGTCCGGGACAGGGGGCCCTGATACGCAGTATTTT. Protein product: CASRSGTGGPDTQYF.

The chain links TRBV6-2 or TRBV6-3 to TRBJ2-5; 10 bases align to TRBD2. There are 14 residues in the CDR3. J was trimmed by 7 bases and V by 5 bases; bases with no gene match: 7. Germline V CDR1 and CDR2: MNHEY, SVGEGT. The CDR3 protein is CASSTSGRAVTQYF. The CDR3 nucleotides are TGTGCCAGCAGTACCAGCGGGAGGGCGGTGACCCAGTACTTC.

This clonotype showed up just a few times. The chain employs TRBV3-1 and TRBJ2-7, with D tentatively TRBD1 (6 bases). Germline CDR1 is LGHDT and CDR2 is YNNKEL (reference sequence). Trimming cost V 0 bases and J 6 bases, with 15 bases left between them. The CDR3 totals 15 residues. The CDR3 loop is CASSQEDQGFGEQYF. The CDR3 DNA follows: TGTGCCAGCAGCCAAGAAGACCAGGGGTTCGGCGAGCAGTACTTC.

This clonotype was recorded a few times. The J gene is TRBJ2-5, the V gene TRBV4-3; D remains unclear. Germline V gene sequence: CDR1 LGHNA, CDR2 YSLEER. The CDR3 has 14 amino acids. The ends were cut back, 2 bases at V and 5 bases at J, with 12 bases in the middle. CDR3 protein: CASSQFPLGETQYF. CDR3 DNA: TGCGCCAGCAGCCAATTTCCCCTAGGCGAGACCCAGTACTTC.

The chain employs TRBV20-1 and TRBJ2-1, with 9 bases identical to TRBD1. V was pared by 7 bases and J by 6 bases, with 4 bases of the junction left unmatched. The V gene's germline CDR1 is DFQATT and CDR2 SNEGSKA (reference sequence). The CDR3 is 12 residues long. For the CDR3, the DNA is TGCAGTGGACAGGGGGACGGCAATGAGCAGTTCTTC. This encodes CSGQGDGNEQFF.

This chain links TRBV9 with TRBJ2-1, with 8 bases identical to TRBD2. Germline V gene data show CDR1 as SGDLS and CDR2 as YYNGEE. J lost 2 bases, V lost 4 bases, and 8 bases had no gene match. The CDR3 is 16 residues long. CDR3 sequence: CASSLTSGPAYNEQFF. The CDR3, as DNA: TGTGCCAGCAGCCTAACTAGCGGACCTGCCTACAATGAGCAGTTCTTC.

This clonotype was seen a few times. The rearrangement uses TRBV12-3 or TRBV12-4 and TRBJ1-2; the D gene is possibly TRBD1 (6 bases). The CDR3 runs 16 residues. The V gene lost 6 bases and the J gene lost 0 bases, with 17 bases spanning the gap. The CDR3 sequence: CASSPTGTQANYGYTF. DNA for the CDR3: TGTGCCAGCAGCCCGACAGGAACCCAGGCTAACTATGGCTACACCTTC.

A few counts support this clonotype. V gene TRBV4-3 combines with J gene TRBJ1-6; TRBD1 matches 7 bases. This CDR3 contains 13 residues. V was pared by 5 bases and J by 8 bases, with 3 bases of the junction left unmatched. Germline lookup yields CDR1 LGHNA and CDR2 YSLEER. For the CDR3, the DNA is TGCGCCAGCAGCGATACAGGGGATTCACCCCTCCACTTT. Amino acids: CASSDTGDSPLHF.

This clonotype appeared many times. The chain is built from TRBV20-1 and TRBJ2-5, with 9 positions matching TRBD1. CDR3 length equals 14 residues. The germline V gene has CDR1 DFQATT and CDR2 SNEGSKA (reference sequence). With 6 bases clipped from V and 4 bases from J, the junction kept 9 bases outside the gene matches. CDR3 loop: CSAPGQGRAETQYF. In DNA, the CDR3 is TGCAGTGCACCGGGACAGGGTCGGGCAGAGACCCAGTACTTC.

The DNA of the CDR3 is TGTGCCAGCGGGACAGGGTGGGATACGCAGTATTTT. Translating it yields CASGTGWDTQYF. The rearrangement links TRBV6-6 to TRBJ2-3; 9 bases line up with TRBD1. The CDR3 runs to 12 residues. Germline loops: CDR1 MNHNY, CDR2 SVGAGI (reference sequence). The V gene end was trimmed by 8 bases and the J gene end by 6 bases; junction bases not matched to a gene: 3.

This clonotype was found a few times. This sequence joins TRBV28 and TRBJ2-7, with 8 nucleotides matching TRBD1. Trimming took 4 bases from V and 3 from J; bases not matched to a gene: 8. The CDR3 loop spans 15 amino acids. Looked up from germline, CDR1 is MDHEN and CDR2 is SYDVKM. The CDR3 is CASSSTGTGNYEQYF. CDR3 nucleotides: TGTGCCAGCAGTTCCACCGGGACAGGTAACTACGAGCAGTACTTC.

This clonotype was found a few times. The V call is TRBV4-3, the J call TRBJ2-7; D gene uncertain. The CDR3 totals 14 residues. Germline V gene sequence: CDR1 LGHNA, CDR2 YSLEER. Trimming left V 0 bases short and J 3 bases short, with 9 bases between. The CDR3 loop reads CASSQDARGYEQYF. CDR3 coding DNA: TGCGCCAGCAGCCAAGATGCCAGAGGCTACGAGCAGTACTTC.

The CDR3 DNA reads as TGCAGCGTCGGGGGGCGGGATACGCAGTATTTT. Translating it yields CSVGGRDTQYF. V usage is TRBV29-1 and J usage is TRBJ2-3; D is perhaps TRBD2 (7 bases). The CDR3 loop spans 11 amino acids. Germline-derived CDR1 and CDR2 are SQVTM and ANQGSEA. V lost 6 bases, J lost 6 bases, and 10 bases lay in between.

The chain joins TRBV4-2 to TRBJ2-7; 8 bases are shared with TRBD2. There are 14 residues in the CDR3. CDR1 and CDR2 from the germline V gene are LGHNA and YNFKEQ. Trimming took 5 bases from V and 5 from J; bases not matched to a gene: 8. The CDR3 is CASSTTGLVNEQYF. CDR3 in DNA: TGTGCCAGCAGCACGACGGGACTAGTGAACGAGCAGTACTTC.

This clonotype was seen only a few times. This chain uses TRBV15 with TRBJ1-2; the D gene is possibly TRBD1 (5 bases). The germline V gene encodes CDR1 LNHNV and CDR2 YYDKDF (reference sequence). V dropped 2 bases and J dropped 3 bases, with 13 bases sitting between them. This CDR3 has 15 amino acids. For the CDR3, the DNA is TGTGCCACCAGCAGAATTGGGGGGGAACACTATGGCTACACCTTC. Residues: CATSRIGGEHYGYTF.

Only a few counts were recorded for this clonotype. V gene TRBV20-1 combines with J gene TRBJ2-1; 7 nucleotides agree with TRBD2. The J segment lost 9 bases and the V segment lost 5 bases, leaving 13 bases of the junction unmatched. The CDR3 is 14 amino acids. The germline CDR1 and CDR2 sequences are DFQATT and SNEGSKA (reference sequence). CDR3 amino acids: CSAGGTTQPAEQFF. CDR3 coding DNA: TGCAGTGCTGGGGGGACTACCCAACCGGCTGAGCAGTTCTTC.

This chain joins TRBV5-5 and TRBJ2-3; D unclear. Germline V CDR1 and CDR2: SGHKS, YYEKEE (reference sequence). V shed 1 base and J shed 6 bases, with 9 bases lying between them. The CDR3 totals 13 residues. The CDR3 DNA is TGTGCCAGCAGCTTGATGGTTAGGGATACGCAGTATTTT. Protein sequence: CASSLMVRDTQYF. Drawing the rest from reference TRBV5-5 and TRBJ2-3, the complete variable domain is DAGVTQSPTHLIKTRGQQVTLRCSPISGHKSVSWYQQVLGQGPQFIFQYYEKEERGRGNFPDRFSARQFPNYSSELNVNALLLGDSALYLCASSLMVRDTQYFGPGTRLTVL.

The table lists this clonotype with a few counts. The chain couples TRBV10-3 to TRBJ1-1, with 7 bases matching TRBD1. Germline CDR1 reads ENHRY; CDR2 reads SYGVKD. This CDR3 has 16 residues. V lost 3 bases to trimming and J lost 1 base; unmatched junction nucleotides: 8. DNA for the CDR3: TGTGCCATCAGTGAACCCGGGACAGCACGGAACACTGAAGCTTTCTTT. This gives the protein CAISEPGTARNTEAFF.

The rearrangement uses TRBV6-5 and TRBJ1-3; no firm D call. This CDR3 spans 15 amino acids. Germline CDR1 is MNHEY and CDR2 is SVGAGI. V lost 0 bases and J lost 4, with 10 bases in between. The CDR3 sequence: CASSYSSNMGNTIYF. CDR3 DNA: TGTGCCAGCAGTTACTCGAGTAATATGGGAAACACCATATATTTT.

Remarks on this clonotype: A read error may account for a junction end that differs from germline. The rearrangement joins TRBV4-2 to TRBJ2-3; tentative D call: TRBD1 (5 bases). The CDR3 consists of 14 residues. CDR1 and CDR2 (germline): LGHNA, YNFKEQ. CDR3 nucleotide sequence: TGTGCCAGCAGCGAAGATGTTAGGACACATACGCAGTATTTT. It encodes CASSEDVRTHTQYF.

This clonotype was counted many times. V gene TRBV9 combines with J gene TRBJ2-1, with 7 bases matching TRBD2. The CDR3 consists of 15 residues. Germline V gene sequence: CDR1 SGDLS, CDR2 YYNGEE. V trimming: 3 bases; J trimming: 9 bases; junction bases outside the gene matches: 12. The CDR3 here is CASSEGGGYTGEQFF. The CDR3 DNA reads TGTGCCAGCAGCGAGGGCGGGGGATATACTGGTGAGCAGTTCTTC.

This clonotype was detected only a few times. J is TRBJ2-5 and V is TRBV20-1, with D possibly being TRBD2 (5 bases). CDR1 is DFQATT and CDR2 is SNEGSKA in the germline V gene (reference sequence). CDR3 length: 14 amino acids. V was clipped by 1 base and J by 5 bases, with 14 bases between them. For the CDR3, the DNA is TGCAGTGCTAGAGGCGGCGGGTATGGGGAGACCCAGTACTTC. Translating it yields CSARGGGYGETQYF.

This clonotype appeared many times. The chain joins TRBV12-3 or TRBV12-4 to TRBJ2-7; possibly TRBD1 for D (6 bases). The V gene lost 7 bases and the J gene lost 5 bases, with 18 bases spanning the gap. The CDR3 covers 14 residues. In DNA, the CDR3 is TGTGCCAGCACCCTATCCCACAGGGATCACGAGCAGTACTTC. Translating gives CASTLSHRDHEQYF.

The CDR3 here is CASSLGQQSNAQYF. The DNA for the CDR3 is TGCGCCAGCAGCTTGGGCCAACAGAGCAACGCGCAGTACTTC. The genes are TRBV5-1 and TRBJ2-7; unclear D gene. V lost 0 bases and J lost 9, with 16 bases in between. Germline-derived CDR1 and CDR2 are SGHRS and YFSETQ. There are 14 residues in the CDR3. The variable domain in full, with the rest retrieved from reference TRBV5-1 and TRBJ2-7, is KAGVTQTPRYLIKTRGQQVTLSCSPISGHRSVSWYQQTPGQGLQFLFEYFSETQRNKGNFPGRFSGRQFSNSRSEMNVSTLELGDSALYLCASSLGQQSNAQYFGPGTRLTVT.

This clonotype turned up a few times. The rearrangement links TRBV5-4 to TRBJ1-1, with 10 bases aligning to TRBD1. Trimming cost V 4 bases and J 6 bases; bases outside gene matches: 12. The CDR3 consists of 16 residues. In germline, CDR1 is SGHNT, CDR2 YYREEE (reference sequence). The CDR3 DNA sequence: TGTGCCAGCAGCCGTCCCGGGGGACAGGGGTTGGCTGAAGCTTTCTTT. This translates into CASSRPGGQGLAEAFF.